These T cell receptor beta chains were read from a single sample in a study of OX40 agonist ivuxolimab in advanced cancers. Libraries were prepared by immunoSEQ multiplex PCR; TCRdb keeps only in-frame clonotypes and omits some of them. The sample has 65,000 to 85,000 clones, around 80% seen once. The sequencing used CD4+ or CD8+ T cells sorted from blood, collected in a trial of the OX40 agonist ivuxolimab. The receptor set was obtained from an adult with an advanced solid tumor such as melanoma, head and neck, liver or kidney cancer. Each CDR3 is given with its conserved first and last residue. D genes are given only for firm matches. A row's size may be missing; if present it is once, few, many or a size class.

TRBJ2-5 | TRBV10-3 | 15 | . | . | CAISVTEGPQETQYF
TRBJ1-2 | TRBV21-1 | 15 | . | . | CASSKEGGANYGYTF
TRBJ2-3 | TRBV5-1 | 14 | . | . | CASSYGDSTDTQYF
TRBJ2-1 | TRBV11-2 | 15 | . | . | CASSLEPGPYNEQFF
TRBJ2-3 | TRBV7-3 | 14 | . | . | CASSLSGPTDTQYF
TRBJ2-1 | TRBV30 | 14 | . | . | CAWTSQRSYNEQFF
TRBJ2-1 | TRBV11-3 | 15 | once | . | CASSRGTGLLAEQFF
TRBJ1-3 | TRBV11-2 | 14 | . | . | CASSPRNSGNTIYF
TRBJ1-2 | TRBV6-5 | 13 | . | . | CASGLGRGPGYTF
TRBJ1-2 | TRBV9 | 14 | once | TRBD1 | CASSAWTGAYGYTF
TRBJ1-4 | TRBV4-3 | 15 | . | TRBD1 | CASSQDRGRYEKLFF
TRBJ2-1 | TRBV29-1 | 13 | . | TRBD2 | CSVGVIAGNEQFF
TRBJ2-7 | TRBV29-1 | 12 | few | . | CSVEARGDEQYF
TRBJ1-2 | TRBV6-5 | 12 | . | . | CASSYGGVGYTF